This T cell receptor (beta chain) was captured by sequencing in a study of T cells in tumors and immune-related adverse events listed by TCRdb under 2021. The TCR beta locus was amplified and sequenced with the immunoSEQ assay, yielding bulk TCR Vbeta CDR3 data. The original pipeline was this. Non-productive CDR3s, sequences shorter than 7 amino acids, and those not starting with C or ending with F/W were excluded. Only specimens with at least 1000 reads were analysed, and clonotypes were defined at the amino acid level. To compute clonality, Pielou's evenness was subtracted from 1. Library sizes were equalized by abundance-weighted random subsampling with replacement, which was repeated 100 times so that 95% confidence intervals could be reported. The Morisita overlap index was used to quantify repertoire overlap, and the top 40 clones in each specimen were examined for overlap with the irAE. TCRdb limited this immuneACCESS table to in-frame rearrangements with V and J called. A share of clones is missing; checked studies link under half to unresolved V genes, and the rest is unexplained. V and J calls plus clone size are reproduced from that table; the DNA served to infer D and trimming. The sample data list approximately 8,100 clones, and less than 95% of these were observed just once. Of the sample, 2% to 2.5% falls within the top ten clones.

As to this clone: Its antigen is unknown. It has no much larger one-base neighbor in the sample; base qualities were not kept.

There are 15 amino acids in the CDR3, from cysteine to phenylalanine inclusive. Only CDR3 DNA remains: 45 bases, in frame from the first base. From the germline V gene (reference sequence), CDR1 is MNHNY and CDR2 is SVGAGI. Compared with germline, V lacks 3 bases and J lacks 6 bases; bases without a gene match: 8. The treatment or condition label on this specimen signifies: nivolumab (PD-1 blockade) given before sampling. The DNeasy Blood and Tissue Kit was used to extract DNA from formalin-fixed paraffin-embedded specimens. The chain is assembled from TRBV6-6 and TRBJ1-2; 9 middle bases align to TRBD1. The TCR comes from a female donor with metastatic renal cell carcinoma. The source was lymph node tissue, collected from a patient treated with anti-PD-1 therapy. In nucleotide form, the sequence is TGTGCCAGCAGTTATGGGGACAGGGCCTTTGATGGCTACACCTTC. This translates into CASSYGDRAFDGYTF.